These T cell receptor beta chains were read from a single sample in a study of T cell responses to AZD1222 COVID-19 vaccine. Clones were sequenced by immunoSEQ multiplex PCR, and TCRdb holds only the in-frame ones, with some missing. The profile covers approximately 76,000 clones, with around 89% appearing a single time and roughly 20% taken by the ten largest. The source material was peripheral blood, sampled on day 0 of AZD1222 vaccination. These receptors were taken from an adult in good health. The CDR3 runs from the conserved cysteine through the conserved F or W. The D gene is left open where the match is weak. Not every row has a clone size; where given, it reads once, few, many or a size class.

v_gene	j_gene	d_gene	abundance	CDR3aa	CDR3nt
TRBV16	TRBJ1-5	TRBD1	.	CASSQLNRDRGNLAQHF	TGTGCCAGCAGCCAACTAAACCGGGACAGGGGGAATTTAGCCCAGCATTTT
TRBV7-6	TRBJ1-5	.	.	CASSLGRDQPQHF	TGTGCCAGCAGCTTAGGGAGGGATCAGCCCCAGCATTTT
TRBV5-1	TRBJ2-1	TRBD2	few	CASSLDAGEGEQFF	TGCGCCAGCAGCTTGGATGCGGGAGAAGGTGAGCAGTTCTTC
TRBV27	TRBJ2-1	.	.	CASSLQLTHNEQFF	TGTGCCAGCAGTTTACAGCTCACGCACAATGAGCAGTTCTTC
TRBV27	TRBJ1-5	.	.	CASSPAGPNQPQHF	TGTGCCAGCAGTCCAGCGGGGCCCAATCAGCCCCAGCATTTT
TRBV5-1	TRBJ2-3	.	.	CASSLNGLAPRGDTQYF	TGCGCCAGCAGCTTGAACGGCCTAGCGCCTAGAGGAGATACGCAGTATTTT
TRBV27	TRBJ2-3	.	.	CASSLTGAGDTQYF	TGTGCCAGCAGTTTAACCGGGGCGGGGGATACGCAGTATTTT
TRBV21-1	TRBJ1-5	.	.	CASSPIGGGTEQPQHF	TGTGCCAGCAGTCCTATCGGAGGGGGCACGGAGCAGCCCCAGCATTTT
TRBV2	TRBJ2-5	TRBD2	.	CASAGTSGGDQETQYF	TGTGCCAGCGCCGGGACTAGCGGGGGGGATCAAGAGACCCAGTACTTC
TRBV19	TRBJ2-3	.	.	CASSIGQNTDTQYF	TGTGCCAGTAGTATTGGGCAGAACACAGATACGCAGTATTTT
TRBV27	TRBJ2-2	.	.	CASRLRVGTGELFF	TGTGCCAGCAGGCTCCGAGTGGGCACCGGGGAGCTGTTTTTT
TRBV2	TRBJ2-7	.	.	CAFLGTSPYEQYF	TGTGCATTCTTAGGCACTTCACCCTACGAGCAGTACTTC
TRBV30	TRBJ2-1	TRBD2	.	CAWCFSGGGAGEQFF	TGTGCCTGGTGCTTCTCGGGCGGGGGGGCCGGTGAGCAGTTCTTC
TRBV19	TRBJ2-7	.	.	CASSFRLSGSYEQYF	TGTGCCAGTAGTTTTCGTCTGAGCGGCTCCTACGAGCAGTACTTC
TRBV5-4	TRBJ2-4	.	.	CASSLDLAKNIQYF	TGTGCCAGCAGCTTGGACCTAGCCAAAAACATTCAGTACTTC
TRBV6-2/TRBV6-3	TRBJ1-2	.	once	CASSANSNYGYTF	TGTGCCAGCAGTGCCAATTCTAACTATGGCTACACCTTC
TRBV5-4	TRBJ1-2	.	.	CASSLPGSYGYTF	TGTGCCAGCAGCTTGCCAGGGAGCTATGGCTACACCTTC
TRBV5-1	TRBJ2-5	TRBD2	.	CASKLTSGRQETQYF	TGCGCCAGCAAGTTGACTAGCGGGCGCCAAGAGACCCAGTACTTC
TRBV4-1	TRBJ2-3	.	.	CASSPGRGPSTDTQYF	TGCGCCAGCAGCCCGGGGCGGGGGCCGAGTACAGATACGCAGTATTTT
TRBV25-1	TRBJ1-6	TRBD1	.	CASSGTGSNSPLHF	TGTGCCAGCAGTGGGACAGGGAGTAATTCACCCCTCCACTTT
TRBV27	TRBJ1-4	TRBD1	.	CASSTRDSLEKLFF	TGTGCCAGCAGTACGCGGGACAGCCTAGAAAAACTGTTTTTT
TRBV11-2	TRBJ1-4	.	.	CASSLEWRGRDEKLFF	TGTGCCAGCAGCTTAGAATGGCGGGGAAGGGATGAAAAACTGTTTTTT
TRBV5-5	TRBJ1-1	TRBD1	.	CASSRGTGVTEAFF	TGTGCCAGCAGCAGGGGGACAGGGGTCACTGAAGCTTTCTTT
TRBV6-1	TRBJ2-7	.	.	CASSDSSYEQYF	TGTGCCAGCAGTGATAGCTCCTACGAGCAGTACTTC
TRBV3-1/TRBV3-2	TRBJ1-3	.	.	CASSQDRPSSGNTIYF	TGTGCCAGCAGCCAAGATAGACCCAGCTCTGGAAACACCATATATTTT
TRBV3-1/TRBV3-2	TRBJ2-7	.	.	CASSQRTAYEQYF	TGTGCCAGCAGCCAAAGAACAGCTTACGAGCAGTACTTC
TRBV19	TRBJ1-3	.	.	CASEAGHIGNTIYF	TGTGCCAGCGAAGCGGGACACATTGGAAACACCATATATTTT
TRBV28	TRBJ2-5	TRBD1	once	CASRRQGRETQYF	TGTGCCAGCAGACGACAGGGTAGAGAGACCCAGTACTTC
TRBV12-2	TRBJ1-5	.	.	CASRNAVHARRDQPQHF	TGTGCAAGTCGGAATGCCGTACATGCGCGGAGGGATCAGCCCCAGCATTTT
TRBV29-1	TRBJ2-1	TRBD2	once	CSVEGRTSGAGYNEQFF	TGCAGCGTTGAAGGAAGGACTAGCGGGGCGGGCTACAATGAGCAGTTCTTC
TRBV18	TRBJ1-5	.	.	CASSLNPGNQPQHF	TGTGCCAGCTCCTTGAACCCGGGCAATCAGCCCCAGCATTTT
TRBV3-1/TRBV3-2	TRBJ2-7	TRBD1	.	CASSRYRDSSYEQYF	TGTGCCAGCAGCCGTTACAGGGACAGCTCCTACGAGCAGTACTTC
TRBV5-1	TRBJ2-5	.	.	CASSLGGAETQYF	TGCGCCAGCAGTCTGGGGGGGGCAGAGACCCAGTACTTC
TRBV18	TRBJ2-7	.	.	CASSRTDSYEQYF	TGTGCCAGCTCACGGACGGATTCCTACGAGCAGTACTTC
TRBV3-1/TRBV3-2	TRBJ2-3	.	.	CASSLRSWGDTQYF	TGTGCCAGCAGCCTCCGAAGTTGGGGGGATACGCAGTATTTT
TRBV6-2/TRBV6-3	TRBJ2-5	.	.	CASTPTGVWGETQYF	TGTGCCAGCACCCCGACTGGGGTTTGGGGTGAGACCCAGTACTTC
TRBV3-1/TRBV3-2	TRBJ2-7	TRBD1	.	CASSQNSDRAWEQYF	TGTGCCAGCAGCCAAAATTCAGACAGGGCTTGGGAGCAGTACTTC
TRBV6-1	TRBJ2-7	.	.	CASSEASVYYEQYF	TGTGCCAGCAGTGAAGCTTCGGTTTACTACGAGCAGTACTTC
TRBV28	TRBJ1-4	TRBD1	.	CASSGKGAWEKLFF	TGTGCCAGCAGTGGGAAGGGGGCGTGGGAAAAACTGTTTTTT
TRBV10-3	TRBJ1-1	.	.	CAISESLGTPEAFF	TGTGCCATCAGTGAGTCGCTAGGGACCCCTGAAGCTTTCTTT
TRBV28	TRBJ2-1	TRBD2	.	CASSSAGAGYNEQFF	TGTGCCAGCAGCTCAGCGGGAGCTGGCTACAATGAGCAGTTCTTC
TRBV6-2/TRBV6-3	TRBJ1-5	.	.	CASSYSSDQPQHF	TGTGCCAGCAGTTACTCAAGTGATCAGCCCCAGCATTTT
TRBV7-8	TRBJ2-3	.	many	CASSLVPLGLADTQYF	TGTGCCAGCAGCTTAGTCCCCCTGGGTCTGGCAGATACGCAGTATTTT
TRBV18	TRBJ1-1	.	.	CASSGGLNTEAFF	TGTGCCAGCTCAGGGGGCTTGAACACTGAAGCTTTCTTT
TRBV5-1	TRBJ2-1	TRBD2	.	CASSLGLAGERYNEQFF	TGCGCCAGCAGCCTTGGACTAGCGGGAGAGCGGTACAATGAGCAGTTCTTC
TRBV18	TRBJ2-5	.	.	CASSDTWGVDETQYF	TGTGCCAGCTCAGACACCTGGGGGGTTGATGAGACCCAGTACTTC
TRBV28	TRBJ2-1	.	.	CANTPQPGTYNEQFF	TGTGCCAACACACCCCAGCCAGGGACCTACAATGAGCAGTTCTTC
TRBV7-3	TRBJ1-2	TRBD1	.	CASSLNKQGAGYGYTF	TGTGCCAGCAGCTTAAATAAACAGGGGGCTGGCTATGGCTACACCTTC
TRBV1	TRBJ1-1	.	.	CTSSQANPGAAEAFF	TGCACCAGCAGCCAAGCTAATCCGGGGGCGGCTGAAGCTTTCTTT
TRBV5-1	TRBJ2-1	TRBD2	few	CASRPGAGVDEQFF	TGCGCCAGCAGACCAGGAGCGGGGGTTGATGAGCAGTTCTTC
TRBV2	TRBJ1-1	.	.	CASTSGGGGVGAFF	TGTGCCAGCACGTCCGGGGGAGGGGGAGTGGGAGCTTTCTTT
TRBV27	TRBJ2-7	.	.	CASSYGALPSYEQYF	TGTGCCAGCAGTTACGGGGCGCTACCCTCCTACGAGCAGTACTTC
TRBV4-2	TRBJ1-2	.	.	CASSQEGEYTF	TGTGCCAGCAGCCAAGAAGGGGAATACACCTTC
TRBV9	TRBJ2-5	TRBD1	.	CASSARDRGGQETQYF	TGTGCCAGCAGCGCCAGGGACAGGGGAGGGCAAGAGACCCAGTACTTC
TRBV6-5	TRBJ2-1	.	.	CASSYSRDNEQFF	TGTGCCAGCAGTTACTCGAGGGACAATGAGCAGTTCTTC
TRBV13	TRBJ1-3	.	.	CASSLEGNTIYF	TGTGCCAGCAGCTTGGAAGGAAACACCATATATTTT
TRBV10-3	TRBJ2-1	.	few	CAIRDSLYNEQFF	TGTGCCATCAGGGACTCCTTATACAATGAGCAGTTCTTC
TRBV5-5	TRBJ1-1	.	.	CASSSAEAFF	TGTGCCAGCAGCTCGGCGGAAGCTTTCTTT